This T cell receptor beta chain was retrieved from a study of T cell changes during pregnancy in multiple sclerosis. Data came from immunoSEQ multiplex PCR; TCRdb stores just in-frame clones and leaves some out. The sample carries 90,000 to 95,000 clones, approximately 90% recorded once. From germline, CDR1 is LNHNV and CDR2 YYDKDF (reference sequence). This CDR3 is built from 14 residues. The germline V and J ends were trimmed by 0 bases and 1 base, with 6 bases remaining between them. Specimen: peripheral blood, collected before pregnancy. This chain uses TRBV15 with TRBJ1-1; tentative D call: TRBD1 (6 bases). This receptor was obtained from a female donor with multiple sclerosis, enrolled in a pregnancy study. CDR3 sequence (DNA): TGTGCCACCAGCAGAGACAGGGGGAACACTGAAGCTTTCTTT. The encoded protein is CATSRDRGNTEAFF.